The source of this TCR beta chain is a study of T cell responses to AZD1222 COVID-19 vaccine. Study in general: Analyses pooled second doses at about 4 or about 12 weeks. Whole-study results and caveats: Donors were largely white British and mainly female; clonal diversity was possibly underestimated. Breadth and depth of Spike-specific TCRs rose after two AZD1222 doses. Only six people who got AZD1222 tested seropositive at baseline.

From germline, CDR1 is LGHDT and CDR2 YNNKEL (reference sequence). The CDR3 totals 14 residues. V lost 1 base and J lost 2, with 8 bases in between. Worth noting for this clone: Its antigen remains unidentified.

Assay used: immunoSEQ multiplex PCR; TCRdb lists only in-frame clones, some missing. The top ten hold 9% to 9.5% of the sample, which has around 130,000 clones, approximately 85% seen once. V gene TRBV3-1 (or the pseudogene TRBV3-2) combines with J gene TRBJ1-2; no definite D call. Here the sequenced sample was peripheral blood, taken on day 0 of AZD1222 vaccination. This receptor was identified in an adult in good health. The CDR3 DNA reads TGTGCCAGCAGCCAAGGGCCGGGGAACTATGGCTACACCTTC. It is translated as CASSQGPGNYGYTF.